The entry that follows covers one T cell receptor beta chain sequence. Its antigen remains unidentified. One entry per CDR3 protein, called by TCRdb with MiXCR from the 5' RACE reads. The sample shows 250,000 to 350,000 distinct CDR3 sequences, 13% to 15% of them seen only once. This sample was included in a study of T-cell memory formation after mild COVID-19. The germline V gene encodes CDR1 SEHNR and CDR2 FQNEAQ (reference sequence). V was cut by 2 bases and J by 6 bases, with 4 bases left in between. The CDR3 totals 11 residues. Findings and limits, study-wide: Of the contracting clones, CD4+ ones lay mainly in CM and EM, and CD8+ ones in EMRA.

The clonotype comes from a man aged 18 to 35 who had mild COVID-19 (a few samples of this study predate the infection). Cell type and time point are not known. The rearrangement uses TRBV7-9 and TRBJ1-1, with D unclear. Source material: PBMCs or a T cell subset sorted from them (not recorded which). CDR3 coding DNA: TGTGCCAGCAGCTTAAGCTCTGAAGCTTTCTTT. Amino acids: CASSLSSEAFF.